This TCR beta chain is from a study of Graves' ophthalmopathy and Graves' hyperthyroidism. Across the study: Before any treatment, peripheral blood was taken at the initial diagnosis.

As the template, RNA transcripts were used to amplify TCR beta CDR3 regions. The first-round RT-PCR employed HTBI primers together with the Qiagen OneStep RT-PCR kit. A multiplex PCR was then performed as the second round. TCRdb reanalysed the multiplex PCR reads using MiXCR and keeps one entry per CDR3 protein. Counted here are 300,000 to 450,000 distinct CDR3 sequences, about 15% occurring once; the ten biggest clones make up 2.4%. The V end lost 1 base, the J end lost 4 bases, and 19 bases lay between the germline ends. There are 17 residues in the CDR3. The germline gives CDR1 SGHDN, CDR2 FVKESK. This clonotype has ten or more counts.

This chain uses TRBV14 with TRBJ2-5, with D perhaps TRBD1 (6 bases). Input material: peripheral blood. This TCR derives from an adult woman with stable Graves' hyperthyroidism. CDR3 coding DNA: TGTGCCAGCAGCCAAGTTTCCGGGACACCTCGGGGAGAGACCCAGTACTTC. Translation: CASSQVSGTPRGETQYF.